The rows below give T cell receptor beta chains drawn from one sample of a study of blood T cell repertoires in COVID-19. Method: immunoSEQ multiplex PCR; TCRdb's copy keeps in-frame clones and lacks some. The sample has fewer than 350,000 clones; 86% are singletons. The specimen was peripheral blood. The receptors originated from a young woman with COVID-19, enrolled during active disease. The CDR3 runs from the conserved cysteine through the conserved F or W. The D gene is left open where the match is weak. Clone size is given for some rows only: seen once, a few or many times, or a class if the clone is expanded.

v_call: TRBV18; clone_size: .; j_call: TRBJ1-3; d_call: .; cdr3_nt: TGTGCCAGCTCACCCGGGGGATGGGGCCCCGGAAACACCATATATTTT; cdr3_aa: CASSPGGWGPGNTIYF
v_call: TRBV5-4; clone_size: once; j_call: TRBJ2-5; d_call: .; cdr3_nt: TGTGCCAGCAGCTTCCGGACAGATCAAGAGACCCAGTACTTC; cdr3_aa: CASSFRTDQETQYF
v_call: TRBV4-1; clone_size: .; j_call: TRBJ2-7; d_call: TRBD2; cdr3_nt: TGCGCCAGCAGCCGAGGACTAGCGGGGGCCTATTTCTACGAGCAGTACTTC; cdr3_aa: CASSRGLAGAYFYEQYF
v_call: TRBV13; clone_size: .; j_call: TRBJ2-7; d_call: TRBD1; cdr3_nt: TGTGCCAGCAGTCTCGGGCAGGGGGCGTGGGAGCAGTACTTC; cdr3_aa: CASSLGQGAWEQYF
v_call: TRBV2; clone_size: .; j_call: TRBJ2-3; d_call: .; cdr3_nt: TGTGCCAGCAGTGCCTACCAGCAGGCGCAGTATTTT; cdr3_aa: CASSAYQQAQYF
v_call: TRBV29-1; clone_size: .; j_call: TRBJ1-2; d_call: .; cdr3_nt: TGCAGCGTAGCTACAGGGTATGGCTACACCTTC; cdr3_aa: CSVATGYGYTF
v_call: TRBV12-5; clone_size: .; j_call: TRBJ2-1; d_call: TRBD2; cdr3_nt: TGTGCTAGTGGTTTGGTCCCCCGACTAGCGGGGTACAATGAGCAGTTCTTC; cdr3_aa: CASGLVPRLAGYNEQFF
v_call: TRBV4-1; clone_size: .; j_call: TRBJ2-1; d_call: TRBD2; cdr3_nt: TGCGCCAGCAGCCAAGTGCCTAGCGGGGGGTACAATGAGCAGTTCTTC; cdr3_aa: CASSQVPSGGYNEQFF
v_call: TRBV27; clone_size: .; j_call: TRBJ2-5; d_call: .; cdr3_nt: TGTGCCAGCAGTCCCTCTAGCTCAACTGCGGAGACCCAGTACTTC; cdr3_aa: CASSPSSSTAETQYF
v_call: TRBV5-4; clone_size: .; j_call: TRBJ2-5; d_call: TRBD2; cdr3_nt: TGTGCCAGCAGCTTCCTGAAGCGACTAGCGGGGGGGCCAAACCAAGAGACCCAGTACTTC; cdr3_aa: CASSFLKRLAGGPNQETQYF
v_call: TRBV7-2; clone_size: .; j_call: TRBJ1-2; d_call: .; cdr3_nt: TGTGCCAGCAGCTTAGCGGGAGGGGGAGTCTATGGCTACACCTTC; cdr3_aa: CASSLAGGGVYGYTF
v_call: TRBV29-1; clone_size: .; j_call: TRBJ1-3; d_call: .; cdr3_nt: TGCAGCGTTCGGGGGGAAAATGGAAACACCATATATTTT; cdr3_aa: CSVRGENGNTIYF
v_call: TRBV13; clone_size: .; j_call: TRBJ1-2; d_call: .; cdr3_nt: TGTGCCAGCAGCTTAGGCCGTGGAGATTCCGGCTACACCTTC; cdr3_aa: CASSLGRGDSGYTF
v_call: TRBV5-6; clone_size: .; j_call: TRBJ2-7; d_call: TRBD2; cdr3_nt: TGTGCCAGCAGCCCAGCGGGGGGGACTAACGAGCAGTACTTC; cdr3_aa: CASSPAGGTNEQYF
v_call: TRBV7-2; clone_size: few; j_call: TRBJ2-2; d_call: TRBD2; cdr3_nt: TGTGCCAGCAGCAAGATATTAGCGGGGGAGACCGGGGAGCTGTTTTTT; cdr3_aa: CASSKILAGETGELFF
v_call: TRBV4-1; clone_size: once; j_call: TRBJ1-2; d_call: TRBD1; cdr3_nt: TGCGCCAGCAGCCACCCCGGACCGGGACAGGGGGCGTTCGGCTATGGCTACACCTTC; cdr3_aa: CASSHPGPGQGAFGYGYTF
v_call: TRBV5-1; clone_size: .; j_call: TRBJ2-2; d_call: TRBD2; cdr3_nt: TGCGCCAGCAGCCTTCTAGCGGGGGATACTTGGGGCACCGGGGAGCTGTTTTTT; cdr3_aa: CASSLLAGDTWGTGELFF
v_call: TRBV7-6; clone_size: few; j_call: TRBJ1-6; d_call: .; cdr3_nt: TGTGCCAGCAGCTCGGAGGCGGGTTCACCCCTCCACTTT; cdr3_aa: CASSSEAGSPLHF
v_call: TRBV12-5; clone_size: .; j_call: TRBJ2-7; d_call: TRBD1; cdr3_nt: TGTGCTAGTGGCACCCGGGACAGGGAGGTCGAGCAGTACTTC; cdr3_aa: CASGTRDREVEQYF
v_call: TRBV6-5; clone_size: .; j_call: TRBJ1-2; d_call: .; cdr3_nt: TGTGCCAGCAGAGAGACAGGATTCTATGGCTACACCTTC; cdr3_aa: CASRETGFYGYTF
v_call: TRBV2; clone_size: .; j_call: TRBJ1-1; d_call: .; cdr3_nt: TGTGCCAGAAGGGGGACCGGGTTTGAAGCTTTCTTT; cdr3_aa: CARRGTGFEAFF
v_call: TRBV18; clone_size: .; j_call: TRBJ2-7; d_call: TRBD1; cdr3_nt: TGTGCCAGCTCACTCCTCACGGGACAGACCTACGAGCAGTACTTC; cdr3_aa: CASSLLTGQTYEQYF
v_call: TRBV6-6; clone_size: .; j_call: TRBJ2-7; d_call: TRBD1; cdr3_nt: TGTGCCAGCAGTTACTCAACAGGGGAACGACTCAACGAGCAGTACTTC; cdr3_aa: CASSYSTGERLNEQYF
v_call: TRBV7-2; clone_size: .; j_call: TRBJ1-5; d_call: TRBD1; cdr3_nt: TGTGCCAGCAGCTTAGGGGGGACAGGGCACCAGCCCCAGCATTTT; cdr3_aa: CASSLGGTGHQPQHF
v_call: TRBV5-1; clone_size: .; j_call: TRBJ1-5; d_call: .; cdr3_nt: TGCGCCAGCAGCTTGGGTACGGGCAATCAGCCCCAGCATTTT; cdr3_aa: CASSLGTGNQPQHF
v_call: TRBV28; clone_size: .; j_call: TRBJ1-4; d_call: TRBD1; cdr3_nt: TGTGCCAGCAGTTTGGACAGGGTTGATGAAAAACTGTTTTTT; cdr3_aa: CASSLDRVDEKLFF
v_call: TRBV7-2; clone_size: .; j_call: TRBJ1-1; d_call: .; cdr3_nt: TGTGCCAGCAGCTGGACAGTCACGAACACTGAAGCTTTCTTT; cdr3_aa: CASSWTVTNTEAFF
v_call: TRBV6-5; clone_size: .; j_call: TRBJ2-1; d_call: .; cdr3_nt: TGTGCCAGCAGTTACCTTAGCCCCTCCTACAATGAGCAGTTCTTC; cdr3_aa: CASSYLSPSYNEQFF
v_call: TRBV28; clone_size: .; j_call: TRBJ1-1; d_call: .; cdr3_nt: TGTGCCAGCAGCGTCAGTGGCACTGAAGCTTTCTTT; cdr3_aa: CASSVSGTEAFF
v_call: TRBV6-4; clone_size: once; j_call: TRBJ1-1; d_call: .; cdr3_nt: TGTGCCAGCAGCGTTGACCCGGGGTTAAGGGTGAACACTGAAGCTTTCTTT; cdr3_aa: CASSVDPGLRVNTEAFF
v_call: TRBV7-8; clone_size: .; j_call: TRBJ2-1; d_call: TRBD2; cdr3_nt: TGTGCCAGCAGCCATCCGAAATCGGGACTAGTCAATGAGCAGTTCTTC; cdr3_aa: CASSHPKSGLVNEQFF
v_call: TRBV9; clone_size: .; j_call: TRBJ1-2; d_call: .; cdr3_nt: TGTGCCAGCAGCCCCTCCTCGGGCTACACCTTC; cdr3_aa: CASSPSSGYTF
v_call: TRBV28; clone_size: .; j_call: TRBJ1-1; d_call: .; cdr3_nt: TGTGCCAGCCCCCCGGCGGGCAGGCCTAAAGAAGCTTTCTTT; cdr3_aa: CASPPAGRPKEAFF
v_call: TRBV6-4; clone_size: .; j_call: TRBJ2-7; d_call: .; cdr3_nt: TGTGCCAGCAGTGACAAGCTGACAGGCTCCTACGAGCAGTACTTC; cdr3_aa: CASSDKLTGSYEQYF
v_call: TRBV2; clone_size: .; j_call: TRBJ1-1; d_call: .; cdr3_nt: TGTGCCAGCAGTCTAAGTTACACTGAAGCTTTCTTT; cdr3_aa: CASSLSYTEAFF
v_call: TRBV2; clone_size: once; j_call: TRBJ2-7; d_call: .; cdr3_nt: TGTGCCAGGTCCCCACCGGGATTCTCCTACGAGCAGTACTTC; cdr3_aa: CARSPPGFSYEQYF
v_call: TRBV6-5; clone_size: .; j_call: TRBJ1-1; d_call: TRBD1; cdr3_nt: TGTGCCAGCACGAGACAGGGGGCCGTGGGCACTGAAGCTTTCTTT; cdr3_aa: CASTRQGAVGTEAFF
v_call: TRBV6-5; clone_size: few; j_call: TRBJ2-7; d_call: TRBD1; cdr3_nt: TGTGCCAGCAGTTACGGGACAGGGGAAAGCTACGAGCAGTACTTC; cdr3_aa: CASSYGTGESYEQYF
v_call: TRBV13; clone_size: .; j_call: TRBJ2-2; d_call: .; cdr3_nt: TGTGCCAGCAGCTTTAAAAACACCGGGGAGCTGTTTTTT; cdr3_aa: CASSFKNTGELFF
v_call: TRBV7-9; clone_size: .; j_call: TRBJ2-6; d_call: .; cdr3_nt: TGTGCCAGCAGCTCGGGAGAATATGGGGCCAACGTCCTGACTTTC; cdr3_aa: CASSSGEYGANVLTF
v_call: TRBV5-1; clone_size: .; j_call: TRBJ1-2; d_call: .; cdr3_nt: TGCGCCAGCCGCCCGGGGGACCACAACTATGGCTACACCTTC; cdr3_aa: CASRPGDHNYGYTF
v_call: TRBV4-1; clone_size: .; j_call: TRBJ2-5; d_call: .; cdr3_nt: TGCGCCAGCAGCCAAGAAACAAGCGGAGAGACCCAGTACTTC; cdr3_aa: CASSQETSGETQYF
v_call: TRBV7-9; clone_size: .; j_call: TRBJ1-2; d_call: TRBD1; cdr3_nt: TGTGCCAGCAGTCCACAGGGGGCGAGGAACTATGGCTACACCTTC; cdr3_aa: CASSPQGARNYGYTF
v_call: TRBV4-2; clone_size: .; j_call: TRBJ1-2; d_call: TRBD1; cdr3_nt: TGTGCCAGCAGCCTTCCAGGGACAGGGGTTTGGGGCTACACCTTC; cdr3_aa: CASSLPGTGVWGYTF
v_call: TRBV6-6; clone_size: .; j_call: TRBJ2-5; d_call: .; cdr3_nt: TGTGCCAGCAGTTACTCGTGGCAGGGGGAGACCCAGTACTTC; cdr3_aa: CASSYSWQGETQYF
v_call: TRBV18; clone_size: .; j_call: TRBJ1-1; d_call: .; cdr3_nt: TGTGCCAGCTCACGCCAGGGTAATGCTGAAGCTTTCTTT; cdr3_aa: CASSRQGNAEAFF
v_call: TRBV14; clone_size: .; j_call: TRBJ2-5; d_call: TRBD1; cdr3_nt: TGTGCCAGCAGCCCTTGGACAGGAGACCAAGAGACCCAGTACTTC; cdr3_aa: CASSPWTGDQETQYF
v_call: TRBV19; clone_size: .; j_call: TRBJ2-7; d_call: .; cdr3_nt: TGTGCCAGTAGTCCCTGGAAGGTAGACACCTACGAGCAGTACTTC; cdr3_aa: CASSPWKVDTYEQYF
v_call: TRBV5-1; clone_size: once; j_call: TRBJ2-5; d_call: .; cdr3_nt: TGCGCCAGCAGCTTGAACCCGGACATGGGAATGAACTTC; cdr3_aa: CASSLNPDMGMNF